This record covers a single TCR beta chain. These data are taken from a study of T cells after yellow fever vaccination. One entry per CDR3 protein, called by TCRdb with MiXCR from the 5' RACE reads. This table has about 400,000 distinct CDR3 sequences, under 14% appearing once. Trimming cost V 4 bases and J 2 bases, with 8 bases left between them. The CDR3 covers 13 residues. CDR1 MNHEY and CDR2 SMNVEV come from the germline V gene (reference sequence). This clonotype originated in a young man who received the YFV17D yellow fever vaccine. This sequence joins TRBV27 and TRBJ1-2; TRBD1 might be the D (6 bases). The material sequenced was PBMCs, taken on the day of the first yellow fever vaccination. CDR3 sequence reads: CASSWGRNYGYTF. The CDR3 DNA sequence: TGTGCCAGCAGTTGGGGGCGCAACTATGGCTACACCTTC.